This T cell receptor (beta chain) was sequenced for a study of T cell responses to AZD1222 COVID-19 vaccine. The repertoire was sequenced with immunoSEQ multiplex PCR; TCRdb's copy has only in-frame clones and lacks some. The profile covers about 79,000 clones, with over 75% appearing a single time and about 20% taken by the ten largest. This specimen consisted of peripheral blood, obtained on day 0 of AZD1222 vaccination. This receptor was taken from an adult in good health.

CDR3 sequence reads: CASSQAQRGRNNSPLHF. CDR3 nucleotide sequence: TGTGCCAGCAGCCAAGCTCAGAGGGGACGCAATAATTCACCCCTCCACTTT. This chain connects TRBV3-1 (or the pseudogene TRBV3-2) to TRBJ1-6; possibly TRBD1 for D (5 bases). Trimming cost V 1 base and J 5 bases, with 15 bases left between them. The CDR3 has 17 amino acids. Germline CDR1 reads LGHDT; CDR2 reads YNNKEL (reference sequence).